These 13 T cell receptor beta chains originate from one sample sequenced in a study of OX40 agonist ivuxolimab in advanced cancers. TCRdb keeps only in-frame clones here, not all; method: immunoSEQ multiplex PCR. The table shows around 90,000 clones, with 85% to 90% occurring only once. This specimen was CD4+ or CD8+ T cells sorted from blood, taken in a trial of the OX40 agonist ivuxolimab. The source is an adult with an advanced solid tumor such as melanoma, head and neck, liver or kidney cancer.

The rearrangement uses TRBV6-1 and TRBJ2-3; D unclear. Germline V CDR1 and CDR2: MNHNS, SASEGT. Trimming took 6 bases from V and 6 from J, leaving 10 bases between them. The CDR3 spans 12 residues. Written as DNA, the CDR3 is TGTGCCAGCAGCGAACTCCCGGATACGCAGTATTTT. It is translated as CASSELPDTQYF.

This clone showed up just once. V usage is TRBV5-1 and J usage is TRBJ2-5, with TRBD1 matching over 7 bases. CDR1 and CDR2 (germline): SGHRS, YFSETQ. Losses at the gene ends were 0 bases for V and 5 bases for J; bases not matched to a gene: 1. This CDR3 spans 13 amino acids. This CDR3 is CASSLARGETQYF. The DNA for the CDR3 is TGCGCCAGCAGCTTGGCCAGGGGGGAGACCCAGTACTTC.

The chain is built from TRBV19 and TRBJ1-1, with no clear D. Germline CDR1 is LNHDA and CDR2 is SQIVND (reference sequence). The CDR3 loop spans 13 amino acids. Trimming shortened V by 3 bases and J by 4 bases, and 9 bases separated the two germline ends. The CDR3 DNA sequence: TGTGCCAGTAGTATGGGGAGGGTCACTGAAGCTTTCTTT. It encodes CASSMGRVTEAFF.

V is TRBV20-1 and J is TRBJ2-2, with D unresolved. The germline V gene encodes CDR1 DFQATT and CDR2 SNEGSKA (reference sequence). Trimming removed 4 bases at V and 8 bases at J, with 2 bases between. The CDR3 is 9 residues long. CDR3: CSAMGELFF. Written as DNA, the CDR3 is TGCAGTGCTATGGGGGAGCTGTTTTTT.

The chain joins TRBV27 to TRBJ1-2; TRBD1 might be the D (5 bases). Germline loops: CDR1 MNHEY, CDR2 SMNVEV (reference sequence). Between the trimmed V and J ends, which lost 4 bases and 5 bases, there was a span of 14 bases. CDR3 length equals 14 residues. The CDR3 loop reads CASSSTGTRYGYTF. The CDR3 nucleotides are TGTGCCAGCAGTTCAACGGGGACTAGATATGGCTACACCTTC.

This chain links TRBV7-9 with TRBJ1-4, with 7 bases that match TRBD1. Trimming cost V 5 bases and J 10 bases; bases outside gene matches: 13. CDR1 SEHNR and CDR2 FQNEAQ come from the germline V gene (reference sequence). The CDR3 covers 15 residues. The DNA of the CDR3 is TGTGCCAGCAGCAACCCAGCAGCGGACAGGCCAAAACTGTTTTTT. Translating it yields CASSNPAADRPKLFF. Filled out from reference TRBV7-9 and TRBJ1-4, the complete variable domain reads DTGVSQNPRHKITKRGQNVTFRCDPISEHNRLYWYRQTLGQGPEFLTYFQNEAQLEKSRLLSDRFSAERPKGSFSTLEIQRTEQGDSAMYLCASSNPAADRPKLFFGSGTQLSVL.

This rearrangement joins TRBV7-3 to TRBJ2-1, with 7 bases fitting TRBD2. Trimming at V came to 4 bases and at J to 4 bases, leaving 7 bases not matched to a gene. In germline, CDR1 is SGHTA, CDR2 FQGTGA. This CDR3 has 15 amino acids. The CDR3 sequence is CASSSGLVGYNEQFF. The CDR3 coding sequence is TGTGCCAGCAGCTCAGGACTAGTCGGGTACAATGAGCAGTTCTTC.

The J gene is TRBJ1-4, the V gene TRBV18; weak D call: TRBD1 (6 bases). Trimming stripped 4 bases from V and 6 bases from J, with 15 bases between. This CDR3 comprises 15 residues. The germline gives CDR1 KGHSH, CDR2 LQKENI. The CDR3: CASSQSTGFDEKLFF. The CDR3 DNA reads TGTGCCAGCTCACAAAGCACAGGGTTTGATGAAAAACTGTTTTTT. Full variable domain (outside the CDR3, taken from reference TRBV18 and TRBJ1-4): NAGVMQNPRHLVRRRGQEARLRCSPMKGHSHVYWYRQLPEEGLKFMVYLQKENIIDESGMPKERFSAEFPKEGPSILRIQQVVRGDSAAYFCASSQSTGFDEKLFFGSGTQLSVL.

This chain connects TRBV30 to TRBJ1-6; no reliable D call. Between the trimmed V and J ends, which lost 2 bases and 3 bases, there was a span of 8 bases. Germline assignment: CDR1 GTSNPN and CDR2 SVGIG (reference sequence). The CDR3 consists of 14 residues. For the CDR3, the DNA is TGTGCCTGGAGTAGGAGCAGCTATAATTCACCCCTCCACTTT. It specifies CAWSRSSYNSPLHF.

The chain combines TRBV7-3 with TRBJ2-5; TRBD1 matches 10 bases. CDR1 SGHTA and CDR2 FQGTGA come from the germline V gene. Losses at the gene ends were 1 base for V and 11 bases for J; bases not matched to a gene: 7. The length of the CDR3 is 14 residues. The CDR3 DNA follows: TGTGCCAGCAGCTTAATGGGGACAGGGGCCGTGCAGTACTTC. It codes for CASSLMGTGAVQYF. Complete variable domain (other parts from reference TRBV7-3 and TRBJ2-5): GAGVSQTPSNKVTEKGKYVELRCDPISGHTALYWYRQSLGQGPEFLIYFQGTGAADDSGLPNDRFFAVRPEGSVSTLKIQRTERGDSAVYLCASSLMGTGAVQYFGPGTRLLVL.

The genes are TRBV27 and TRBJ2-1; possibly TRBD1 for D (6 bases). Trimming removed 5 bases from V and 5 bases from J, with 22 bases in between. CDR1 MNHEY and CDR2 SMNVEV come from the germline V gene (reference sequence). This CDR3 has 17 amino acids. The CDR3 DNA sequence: TGTGCCAGCAGTCAACCGATAGACAGGTTTGTTCACAATGAGCAGTTCTTC. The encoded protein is CASSQPIDRFVHNEQFF.

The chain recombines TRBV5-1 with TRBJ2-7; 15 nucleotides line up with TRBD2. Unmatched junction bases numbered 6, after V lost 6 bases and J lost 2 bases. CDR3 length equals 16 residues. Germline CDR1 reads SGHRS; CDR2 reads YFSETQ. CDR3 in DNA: TGCGCCAGCAACCGGACTAGCGGGAGGGCAACCTACGAGCAGTACTTC. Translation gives CASNRTSGRATYEQYF.

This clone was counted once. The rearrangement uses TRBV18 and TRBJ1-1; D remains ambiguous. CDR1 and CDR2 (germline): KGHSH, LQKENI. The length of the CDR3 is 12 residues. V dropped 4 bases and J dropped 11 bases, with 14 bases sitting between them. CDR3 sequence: CASSRQDSGAFF. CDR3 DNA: TGTGCCAGCTCACGCCAAGATTCGGGGGCTTTCTTT. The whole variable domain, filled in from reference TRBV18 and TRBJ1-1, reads NAGVMQNPRHLVRRRGQEARLRCSPMKGHSHVYWYRQLPEEGLKFMVYLQKENIIDESGMPKERFSAEFPKEGPSILRIQQVVRGDSAAYFCASSRQDSGAFFGQGTRLTVV.